This T cell receptor beta chain was sequenced for a study of OX40 agonist ivuxolimab in advanced cancers. Data came from immunoSEQ multiplex PCR; TCRdb stores just in-frame clones and leaves some out. The sample carries 45,000 to 55,000 clones, about 85% recorded once. The sequence was collected from an adult with an advanced solid tumor such as melanoma, head and neck, liver or kidney cancer. The sample consisted of CD4+ or CD8+ T cells sorted from blood, taken in a trial of the OX40 agonist ivuxolimab.

CDR3 sequence reads: CASSYSRGGGYTF. The CDR3, as DNA: TGTGCCAGCAGTTACTCCCGGGGCGGCGGCTACACCTTC. The chain combines TRBV6-6 with TRBJ1-2; D perhaps matches TRBD1 (5 bases). V was shortened by 0 bases and J by 8 bases, with 10 bases between the two germline ends. The CDR3 length is 13 residues. The germline CDR1 and CDR2 sequences are MNHNY and SVGAGI (reference sequence).